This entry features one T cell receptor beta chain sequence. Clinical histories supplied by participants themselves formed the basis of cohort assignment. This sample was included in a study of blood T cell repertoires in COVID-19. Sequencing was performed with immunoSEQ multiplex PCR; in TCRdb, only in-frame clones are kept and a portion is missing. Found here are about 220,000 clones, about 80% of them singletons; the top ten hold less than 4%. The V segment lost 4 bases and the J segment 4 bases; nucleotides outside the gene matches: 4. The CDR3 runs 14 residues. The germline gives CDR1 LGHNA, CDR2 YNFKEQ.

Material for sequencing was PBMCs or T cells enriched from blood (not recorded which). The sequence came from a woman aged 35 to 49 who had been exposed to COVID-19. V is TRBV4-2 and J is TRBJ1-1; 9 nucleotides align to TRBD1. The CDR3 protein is CASSRDRGITEAFF. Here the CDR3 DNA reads TGTGCCAGCAGCCGCGACAGGGGGATCACTGAAGCTTTCTTT.